This T cell receptor beta chain was profiled in a study of T cell repertoires in cytomegalovirus infection. Across the whole study: HLA-C-restricted CMV epitopes, recently identified, and well-studied HLA-B-restricted ones were used by the study. CMV infection plus the matching HLA type was flagged by public TCR beta signatures.

Study-wide results and limits: HLA-C-restricted CMV clonotypes gave the most frequent clonotype in two of eight donors.

V lost 5 bases to trimming and J lost 5 bases, with 14 bases between them. Germline CDR1 reads SGHTA; CDR2 reads FQGNSA. The CDR3 runs 14 residues. TCRdb reprocessed the reads via MiXCR and lists one record per CDR3 protein. The table includes about 71,000 distinct CDR3 sequences, approximately 22% detected once. This clonotype was observed many times. The target antigen is unknown. The chain couples TRBV7-2 to TRBJ2-3; possibly TRBD2 for D (6 bases). This clonotype was obtained from a human donor in good health (CMV status not recorded). Some clones in this sample may be carry-over from other donors' samples. Sequencing used CD8+ T cells from cultured PBMCs, obtained from culture after CMV antigen stimulation. This chain's CDR3 is CASSARLVKDTQYF. In DNA, the CDR3 is TGTGCCAGCAGCGCAAGACTAGTGAAAGATACGCAGTATTTT.